The 24 T cell receptor beta chains below all came from one sample that was sequenced in a study of OX40 agonist ivuxolimab in advanced cancers. The protocol was immunoSEQ multiplex PCR, while the TCRdb copy is restricted to in-frame clones and leaves out a portion. The sample holds around 39,000 clones, roughly three quarters seen once. The sequences come from CD4+ or CD8+ T cells sorted from blood, collected in a trial of the OX40 agonist ivuxolimab. These receptors all come from an adult with an advanced solid tumor such as melanoma, head and neck, liver or kidney cancer.

V usage is TRBV6-5 and J usage is TRBJ2-3, with unresolved D. Germline lookup yields CDR1 MNHEY and CDR2 SVGAGI. Trimming removed 6 bases at V and 3 bases at J, with 10 bases between. CDR3 length: 13 amino acids. This CDR3 is CASRTPVTDTQYF. In DNA, the CDR3 is TGTGCCAGCAGAACACCGGTAACAGATACGCAGTATTTT.

In this sample, this clone turned up a few times. This chain uses TRBV19 with TRBJ1-5; perhaps TRBD1 as D (5 bases). The CDR3 length is 14 residues. In germline, CDR1 is LNHDA, CDR2 SQIVND (reference sequence). The germline V and J ends were trimmed by 3 bases and 1 base, with 7 bases remaining between them. The CDR3, as DNA: TGTGCCAGTAGTATTTGGGACAGCAATCAGCCCCAGCATTTT. Amino acid sequence: CASSIWDSNQPQHF. The full variable domain, its missing parts supplied by reference TRBV19 and TRBJ1-5, is DGGITQSPKYLFRKEGQNVTLSCEQNLNHDAMYWYRQDPGQGLRLIYYSQIVNDFQKGDIAEGYSVSREKKESFPLTVTSAQKNPTAFYLCASSIWDSNQPQHFGDGTRLSIL.

V and J are TRBV9 and TRBJ2-3, with TRBD2 matching over 14 bases. V lost 2 bases and J lost 5; bases outside the gene matches: 4. Germline V lookup: CDR1 SGDLS, CDR2 YYNGEE. The length of the CDR3 is 16 residues. The CDR3 spells CASSVGTSGGKDTQYF. The CDR3 nucleotides are TGTGCCAGCAGCGTCGGGACTAGCGGGGGTAAAGATACGCAGTATTTT.

Concerning this clone itself: At one of its ends the junction is not consistent with the germline gene, which may arise from a read error. The gene calls are TRBV28 and TRBJ2-3, with D possibly matching TRBD1 (8 bases). This CDR3 contains 12 residues. Per germline, CDR1 MDHEN and CDR2 SYDVKM. The CDR3 DNA sequence: TGTGCCAGCAGTTTCACAGGGGGAGGGTTAGGTTTT. It yields the protein CASSFTGGGLGF. Full variable domain (rest looked up from reference TRBV28 and TRBJ2-3): DVKVTQSSRYLVKRTGEKVFLECVQDMDHENMFWYRQDPGLGLRLIYFSYDVKMKEKGDIPEGYSVSREKKERFSLILESASTNQTSMYLCASSFTGGGLGFGPGTRLTVL.

V and J are TRBV5-1 and TRBJ2-7; a possible D gene is TRBD1 (6 bases). Germline values: CDR1 SGHRS, CDR2 YFSETQ. V was pared by 5 bases and J by 0 bases, with 12 bases between. This CDR3 spans 14 amino acids. Here the CDR3 reads CASRMDRTSYEQYF. Written as DNA, the CDR3 is TGCGCCAGCAGGATGGACAGAACCTCCTACGAGCAGTACTTC. Using reference TRBV5-1 and TRBJ2-7 for the parts outside the CDR3, the full variable domain is KAGVTQTPRYLIKTRGQQVTLSCSPISGHRSVSWYQQTPGQGLQFLFEYFSETQRNKGNFPGRFSGRQFSNSRSEMNVSTLELGDSALYLCASRMDRTSYEQYFGPGTRLTVT.

CDR3 nucleotide sequence: TGCGCCAGCAGCATAGGACACGGCCGGGACAATGAGCAGTTCTTC. Its protein product is CASSIGHGRDNEQFF. The chain recombines TRBV5-1 with TRBJ2-1; possible D gene TRBD1, 5 bases. CDR1 SGHRS and CDR2 YFSETQ come from the germline V gene. Between the trimmed V and J ends, which lost 4 bases and 5 bases, there was a span of 16 bases. The CDR3 runs 15 residues.

CDR3 amino acids: CASRPPGQYYEQYF. Here the CDR3 DNA reads TGTGCCAGCAGACCCCCGGGACAGTACTACGAGCAGTACTTC. The chain has TRBV6-5 and TRBJ2-7; 7 nucleotides align to TRBD1. Germline values: CDR1 MNHEY, CDR2 SVGAGI. J lost 3 bases, V lost 6 bases, and 8 bases had no gene match. The CDR3 spans 14 residues.

The table lists this clone with a count of one. This sequence joins TRBV6-1 and TRBJ2-3; tentative D call: TRBD1 (5 bases). This CDR3 region has 13 residues. Germline CDR1 MNHNS, CDR2 SASEGT. The V end was cut by 4 bases, the J end by 6 bases, with 11 bases between. In DNA form, the CDR3 reads TGTGCCAGCAGTGCGCGACAGCGCGATACGCAGTATTTT. This sequence encodes CASSARQRDTQYF.

This CDR3 is CASSDRDDTGELFF. The DNA for the CDR3 is TGTGCCAGCAGTGACAGGGACGACACCGGGGAGCTGTTTTTT. The chain has TRBV25-1 and TRBJ2-2; the D call may be TRBD1 or TRBD2 (5 bases each). The V end was cut by 3 bases, the J end by 3 bases, with 8 bases between. The CDR3 contains 14 residues. Germline V gene sequence: CDR1 MGHDK, CDR2 SYGVNS. Looking up the rest from reference TRBV25-1 and TRBJ2-2 gives the full variable domain: EADIYQTPRYLVIGTGKKITLECSQTMGHDKMYWYQQDPGMELHLIHYSYGVNSTEKGDLSSESTVSRIRTEHFPLTLESARPSHTSQYLCASSDRDDTGELFFGEGSRLTVL.

This clone came up a few times. The chain is built from TRBV11-2 and TRBJ2-5, with TRBD2 identical over 12 bases. CDR3 length: 16 amino acids. Germline V gene sequence: CDR1 SGHAT, CDR2 FQNNGV. The V and J ends lost 2 bases and 5 bases, in that order; junction bases with no gene match: 6. The CDR3 loop is CASSLTGLAGWETQYF. In DNA form, the CDR3 reads TGTGCCAGCAGCTTAACCGGACTAGCGGGGTGGGAGACCCAGTACTTC.

Comment on this clone: One junction end disagrees with the germline gene, perhaps due to a read error. J is TRBJ1-1 and V is TRBV19; TRBD1 matches 9 bases. CDR1 LNHDA and CDR2 SQIVND come from the germline V gene (reference sequence). This CDR3 comprises 15 residues. The CDR3 bases are TGTGCCACTAGTGACCCGGGACAGGGAAGGACTGAAGCTTTCTTT. It translates to CATSDPGQGRTEAFF.

In DNA, the CDR3 is TGTGCCAGCAGCTTAGATGGACAGGGGTCAACCTACGAGCAGTACTTC. Translated, it gives CASSLDGQGSTYEQYF. This chain links TRBV7-9 with TRBJ2-7, with TRBD1 identical over 9 bases. This CDR3 comprises 16 residues. Germline loops: CDR1 SEHNR, CDR2 FQNEAQ (reference sequence). The junction had 6 bases not matched to a gene; V was cut back by 1 base and J by 2 bases.

CDR3 residues: CASSLTVADTQYF. The CDR3 DNA reads TGTGCCAGCAGCTTGACAGTCGCAGATACGCAGTATTTT. V gene TRBV11-2 combines with J gene TRBJ2-3, with a tentative D call TRBD1 (5 bases). Per germline, CDR1 SGHAT and CDR2 FQNNGV. V shed 3 bases and J shed 4 bases, with 8 bases lying between them. The CDR3 length is 13 residues. Together with reference TRBV11-2 and TRBJ2-3, the CDR3 gives the full variable domain: EAGVAQSPRYKIIEKRQSVAFWCNPISGHATLYWYQQILGQGPKLLIQFQNNGVVDDSQLPKDRFSAERLKGVDSTLKIQPAKLEDSAVYLCASSLTVADTQYFGPGTRLTVL.

CDR3 loop: CASSLGASGGSSKNIQYF. The CDR3 DNA follows: TGTGCCAGCAGCTTAGGAGCTAGCGGGGGGTCATCCAAAAACATTCAGTACTTC. The chain combines TRBV11-2 with TRBJ2-4, with TRBD2 identical over 11 bases. Germline trimming cut 1 base from V and 2 bases from J; bases unmatched to any gene: 7. The CDR3 extends over 18 amino acids. Germline CDR1 SGHAT, CDR2 FQNNGV.

The DNA for the CDR3 is TGTGCCATCAGTGAGTATGTCCGCGCCTCCTCTGGAAACACCATATATTTT. Translated: CAISEYVRASSGNTIYF. This chain connects TRBV10-3 to TRBJ1-3; D gene ambiguous. Trimming stripped 1 base from V and 0 bases from J, with 13 bases between. The CDR3 contains 17 residues. CDR1 ENHRY and CDR2 SYGVKD come from the germline V gene.

The chain has TRBV29-1 and TRBJ2-1; D possibly corresponds to TRBD1 (5 bases). Trimming shortened V by 7 bases and J by 7 bases, and 20 bases separated the two germline ends. CDR1 and CDR2 from the germline V gene are SQVTM and ANQGSEA. The CDR3 spans 14 residues. The CDR3 loop is CSGEVGRARNEQFF. CDR3 DNA: TGCAGCGGTGAGGTGGGCAGGGCAAGGAATGAGCAGTTCTTC.

This rearrangement joins TRBV6-5 to TRBJ1-1; D gene unclear. CDR1 is MNHEY and CDR2 is SVGAGI in the germline V gene. The CDR3 loop spans 12 amino acids. V was trimmed by 6 bases and J by 0 bases, leaving 5 bases between them. CDR3 region: CASRELNTEAFF. The CDR3 DNA reads TGTGCCAGCAGGGAGCTGAACACTGAAGCTTTCTTT.

The genes are TRBV10-3 and TRBJ1-5; 10 bases map to TRBD1. The J segment lost 4 bases and the V segment lost 6 bases, leaving 0 bases of the junction unmatched. CDR3 length: 13 residues. Looked up from germline, CDR1 is ENHRY and CDR2 is SYGVKD. CDR3 loop: CAIRGQGNQPQHF. The CDR3, as DNA: TGTGCCATCAGGGGACAGGGGAATCAGCCCCAGCATTTT.

Note on this clone: Compared with germline, one end of the junction differs, possibly owing to a read error. The chain uses TRBV2 and TRBJ2-5, with 14 bases fitting TRBD2. CDR1 and CDR2 from the germline V gene are SNHLY and FYNNEI. The CDR3 is made up of 19 amino acids. The CDR3 region has the DNA TGTGCCACCAGTGACTCCCCGACTAGCGGGGGGGTTGTGTGGGAGACCCAGTACTTC. Translating gives CATSDSPTSGGVVWETQYF.

The chain uses TRBV25-1 and TRBJ1-1, with a possible D match to TRBD1 (6 bases). The CDR3 is 15 residues long. Looked up from germline, CDR1 is MGHDK and CDR2 is SYGVNS. Trimming stripped 4 bases from V and 1 base from J, with 13 bases between. The DNA for the CDR3 is TGTGCCAGCAGTGTAGAAGGACAGCAGAACACTGAAGCTTTCTTT. Translation: CASSVEGQQNTEAFF.

J is TRBJ2-3 and V is TRBV6-5; D possibly corresponds to TRBD1 (6 bases). V lost 2 bases and J 4 bases, leaving 10 bases between the germline ends. This CDR3 region has 14 residues. The germline V gene has CDR1 MNHEY and CDR2 SVGAGI. The CDR3 DNA is TGTGCCAGCAGTTACATGGGGGCCGCAGATACGCAGTATTTT. This codes for CASSYMGAADTQYF.

This chain joins TRBV28 and TRBJ2-3; TRBD1 might be the D (5 bases). Trimming removed 0 bases from V and 2 bases from J, with 9 bases in between. The CDR3 contains 15 residues. CDR1 is MDHEN, CDR2 SYDVKM, per germline. The CDR3 region has the DNA TGTGCCAGCAGTTTATGGGGGCGCCCCACAGATACGCAGTATTTT. This translates into CASSLWGRPTDTQYF.

The V call is TRBV18, the J call TRBJ2-2; 10 nucleotides line up with TRBD1. Germline V gives CDR1 KGHSH, CDR2 LQKENI. The length of the CDR3 is 14 residues. With V trimmed by 8 bases and J by 3 bases, 3 bases remained unmatched. The CDR3 is CASTDRGHTGELFF. The CDR3 coding sequence is TGTGCCAGCACAGACAGGGGGCACACCGGGGAGCTGTTTTTT.

The chain recombines TRBV2 with TRBJ2-1; D perhaps matches TRBD1 (6 bases). The V end was cut by 7 bases, the J end by 6 bases, with 13 bases between. CDR1 is SNHLY, CDR2 FYNNEI, per germline. The CDR3 extends over 13 amino acids. The CDR3 nucleotides are TGTGCCAGCACCGCGGACAGTGGCAATGAGCAGTTCTTC. It specifies CASTADSGNEQFF.